The 18 T cell receptor beta chains reported below all come from one sample, sequenced in a study of T cell clonality in common variable immunodeficiency. The method was immunoSEQ multiplex PCR; TCRdb's version includes in-frame clones alone and lacks a portion of them. The specimen has about 44,000 clones, none found just once. The sequenced material came from peripheral blood mononuclear cells. These receptors were obtained from a person aged 18 to 75 in good health.

In this sample, this clone turned up many times. The sequenced fragment ends 3 residues before the CDR3 boundary, so the rest is inferred from the germline J gene. V usage is TRBV18 and J usage is TRBJ1-2; the D is unclear. The CDR3 has 14 amino acids. Germline V CDR1 and CDR2: KGHSH, LQKENI. V was trimmed by 0 bases and J by 6 bases, leaving 11 bases between them. The CDR3 here is CASSPPTSGDGYTF. The part of the CDR3 DNA that was read is TGTGCCAGCTCACCACCCACTTCAGGTGATGGC.

The table lists this clone with many counts. The read terminates 3 residues before the CDR3 end, so the remaining end is supplied by the germline J gene. The chain is built from TRBV20-1 and TRBJ1-1; D remains unclear. Trimming cost V 0 bases and J 0 bases, with 8 bases left between them. The CDR3 is made up of 14 amino acids. Germline V gene data show CDR1 as DFQATT and CDR2 as SNEGSKA (reference sequence). The CDR3 reads CSARDRVLNTEAFF. The part of the CDR3 DNA that was read is TGCAGTGCTAGAGATAGGGTCCTGAACACTGAA.

This clone occurred many times. The CDR3 is cut off 3 residues early in the read; its end comes from the germline J gene. V and J are TRBV5-1 and TRBJ1-2, with D maybe TRBD1 (6 bases). The CDR3 runs to 16 residues. V shed 3 bases and J shed 0 bases, with 15 bases lying between them. CDR1 and CDR2 (germline): SGHRS, YFSETQ. The CDR3 loop is CASSSGLRGSNYGYTF. CDR3 bases read: TGCGCCAGCAGCTCTGGACTCAGGGGCTCTAACTATGGC. Based on the CDR3 plus reference TRBV5-1 and TRBJ1-2, the full variable domain is KAGVTQTPRYLIKTRGQQVTLSCSPISGHRSVSWYQQTPGQGLQFLFEYFSETQRNKGNFPGRFSGRQFSNSRSEMNVSTLELGDSALYLCASSSGLRGSNYGYTFGSGTRLTVV.

Ten or more counts support this clone. The read stops 3 residues short of the end of the CDR3; the missing end is completed from the germline J gene. This chain uses TRBV12-3 or TRBV12-4 with TRBJ2-5, with a possible D match to TRBD2 (5 bases). Trimming took 3 bases from V and 5 from J, leaving 19 bases between them. The CDR3 length is 16 residues. Partial CDR3 DNA: TGTGCCAGCAGTTTGGGTCAAAGGGTCGGCGGGGAGACC. Translation gives CASSLGQRVGGET. The whole CDR3 sequence is CASSLGQRVGGETQYF.

This clone was seen many times. The CDR3 is cut off 3 residues early in the read; its end comes from the germline J gene. The V and J genes are TRBV19 and TRBJ1-6; 7 bases line up with TRBD1. The CDR3 has 14 residues. The germline gives CDR1 LNHDA, CDR2 SQIVND (reference sequence). V lost 4 bases and J lost 4; bases outside the gene matches: 1. CDR3 protein: CASSTTGYNSPLHF. The part of the CDR3 DNA that was read is TGTGCCAGTAGTACGACAGGGTATAATTCACCC.

This clone was seen repeatedly, ten times or more. The CDR3 end falls 3 residues outside the read, so it is completed with the germline J gene. This chain links TRBV28 with TRBJ2-7, with D hard to call. CDR1 is MDHEN, CDR2 SYDVKM, per germline. The ends were cut back, 3 bases at V and 6 bases at J, with 9 bases in the middle. The CDR3 has 12 residues. The CDR3 DNA, read in part, is TGTGCCAGCAGTTTCCCTCCCTCCGAG. Protein product: CASSFPPSE. The whole CDR3 reads CASSFPPSEQYF. The full variable domain, its missing parts supplied by reference TRBV28 and TRBJ2-7, is DVKVTQSSRYLVKRTGEKVFLECVQDMDHENMFWYRQDPGLGLRLIYFSYDVKMKEKGDIPEGYSVSREKKERFSLILESASTNQTSMYLCASSFPPSEQYFGPGTRLTVT.

This clone was recorded many times. Read coverage stops 3 residues before the CDR3 terminus; the germline J gene supplies the remainder. J is TRBJ2-5 and V is TRBV2; D is unresolved. The CDR3 loop spans 13 amino acids. The V end lost 4 bases, the J end lost 5 bases, and 11 bases lay between the germline ends. Germline V gene sequence: CDR1 SNHLY, CDR2 FYNNEI. CDR3 DNA, as far as it was read: TGTGCCAGCAGTGTGCTAGAGGTCGAGACC. Translating gives CASSVLEVET. The full CDR3 sequence reads CASSVLEVETQYF.

This clone has at least ten counts. The read halts 3 residues ahead of the CDR3 end, with the missing end drawn from the germline J gene. The chain joins TRBV20-1 to TRBJ1-5; D call uncertain. Germline V gives CDR1 DFQATT, CDR2 SNEGSKA (reference sequence). V dropped 0 bases and J dropped 0 bases, with 9 bases sitting between them. There are 15 residues in the CDR3. The CDR3: CSARDRQFSNQPQHF. CDR3 DNA, as far as it was read: TGCAGTGCTAGAGATCGTCAGTTTAGCAATCAGCCC.

This clone was counted at least ten times. The read ends 3 residues early relative to the CDR3; the germline J gene fills the gap. The chain links TRBV5-5 to TRBJ2-4; unclear D gene. CDR1 is SGHKS, CDR2 YYEKEE, per germline (reference sequence). The CDR3 has 11 amino acids. The germline V and J ends were trimmed by 3 bases and 8 bases, with 6 bases remaining between them. The CDR3 protein is CASSSVDIQYF. The DNA read from the CDR3 is TGTGCCAGCAGCTCCGTAGACATT.

This clone was recorded at least ten times. The sequence runs out 3 residues before the end of the CDR3; the remainder is reconstructed from the germline J gene. The rearrangement uses TRBV3-1 (or the pseudogene TRBV3-2) and TRBJ1-1; D not resolved. The CDR3 spans 13 residues. V lost 4 bases, J lost 4 bases, and 10 bases lay in between. Germline V CDR1 and CDR2: LGHDT, YNNKEL (reference sequence). The CDR3 sequence is CASSPDISTEAFF. The CDR3 DNA, read in part, is TGTGCCAGCAGCCCAGATATATCCACTGAA.

The sample holds many counts of this clone. The CDR3 end is not reached by the read, which stops 3 residues before it; the germline J gene fills it in. This chain links TRBV4-1 with TRBJ1-6; tentative D call: TRBD1 (5 bases). The CDR3 contains 14 residues. Germline V lookup: CDR1 MGHRA, CDR2 YSYEKL. V shed 1 base and J shed 7 bases, with 8 bases lying between them. The sequenced CDR3 bases are TGCGCCAGCAGCCAAGGACAGATAAATTCACCC. This codes for CASSQGQINSP. The CDR3 as a whole reads CASSQGQINSPLHF.

Ten or more counts support this clone. The read gets to within 3 residues of the CDR3 end, and the germline J gene fills in the rest. The genes are TRBV5-1 and TRBJ2-7, with a possible D match to TRBD2 (6 bases). The germline V and J ends were trimmed by 0 bases and 6 bases, with 7 bases remaining between them. Germline CDR1 and CDR2: SGHRS and YFSETQ. The CDR3 is made up of 12 amino acids. The CDR3 DNA, read in part, is TGCGCCAGCAGCTTGGGTAGCGGCGAG. Its translation: CASSLGSGE. Given in full, the CDR3 is CASSLGSGEQYF.

This clone was found many times. The CDR3 end falls 3 residues outside the read, so it is completed with the germline J gene. The chain employs TRBV18 and TRBJ2-7, with 7 positions matching TRBD1. This CDR3 comprises 13 residues. The germline V gene encodes CDR1 KGHSH and CDR2 LQKENI. V was clipped by 6 bases and J by 2 bases; unmatched bases: 4. The DNA read from the CDR3 is TGTGCCAGCTCCCGGGACAGAACCTACGAG. This translates into CASSRDRTYE. The full CDR3 reads CASSRDRTYEQYF.

This clone was observed many times. The CDR3 end lies 3 residues beyond the end of the read and is filled in from the germline J gene. The V call is TRBV11-2, the J call TRBJ2-7; no clear D gene. Germline CDR1 and CDR2: SGHAT and FQNNGV. This CDR3 is 12 amino acids long. Trimming removed 3 bases from V and 4 bases from J, with 7 bases in between. The CDR3 DNA, read in part, is TGTGCCAGCAGCTTCGTCAGTTACGAG. Its protein is CASSFVSYE. In full, the CDR3 is CASSFVSYEQYF. The full variable domain, in which reference TRBV11-2 and TRBJ2-7 provide the parts outside the CDR3, is EAGVAQSPRYKIIEKRQSVAFWCNPISGHATLYWYQQILGQGPKLLIQFQNNGVVDDSQLPKDRFSAERLKGVDSTLKIQPAKLEDSAVYLCASSFVSYEQYFGPGTRLTVT.

This clone has a count of ten or more. The read terminates 3 residues before the CDR3 end, so the remaining end is supplied by the germline J gene. The chain uses TRBV20-1 and TRBJ2-7, with 8 bases lining up with TRBD2. This CDR3 comprises 13 residues. With 3 bases clipped from V and 4 bases from J, the junction kept 5 bases outside the gene matches. The germline V gene encodes CDR1 DFQATT and CDR2 SNEGSKA (reference sequence). The CDR3 region is CSASRASGYEQYF. Partial CDR3 DNA: TGCAGTGCTAGTCGGGCTAGCGGGTACGAG.

At least ten counts were recorded for this clone. The read comes to an end 3 residues before the CDR3 does, leaving the germline J gene to fill in the end. V gene TRBV20-1 combines with J gene TRBJ1-2, with 7 bases identical to TRBD1. V lost 6 bases and J lost 7; bases outside the gene matches: 8. Germline CDR1 reads DFQATT; CDR2 reads SNEGSKA (reference sequence). The CDR3 runs to 12 residues. The CDR3 bases that were read are TGCAGTGCATCGACAGGGACCTCTGGC. Protein product: CSASTGTSG. The full CDR3 is CSASTGTSGYTF.

This clone was detected many times. The read stops 3 residues short of the end of the CDR3; the missing end is completed from the germline J gene. The rearrangement uses TRBV14 and TRBJ2-2; a weak D match, TRBD1 (5 bases). V shed 4 bases and J shed 0 bases, with 9 bases lying between them. The CDR3 is made up of 15 amino acids. CDR1 SGHDN and CDR2 FVKESK come from the germline V gene. Incomplete CDR3 DNA: TGTGCCAGCAGCCGACAGTTTGCGAACACCGGGGAG. Amino acids: CASSRQFANTGE. The CDR3 as a whole reads CASSRQFANTGELFF.

This clone was found a few times. The CDR3 goes on 3 residues after the read ends, and that part is filled in from the germline J gene. The chain joins TRBV7-2 to TRBJ2-7; 7 bases align to TRBD1. Germline V lookup: CDR1 SGHTA, CDR2 FQGNSA. The V gene end was trimmed by 0 bases and the J gene end by 5 bases; junction bases not matched to a gene: 13. The CDR3 spans 17 residues. The covered CDR3 bases are TGTGCCAGCAGCTTAGCCCTAACAGGGGATGTATCCCACGAG. Translation gives CASSLALTGDVSHE. The CDR3, in full, reads CASSLALTGDVSHEQYF.